Listed here are 29 T cell receptor beta chains from one sample, sequenced in a study of neoadjuvant anti-PD-1 for oral cavity cancer. Time point here: after neoadjuvant nivolumab, at surgical resection. Sequencing used immunoSEQ multiplex PCR; TCRdb keeps in-frame clones, though not all of them. The data show some 9,800 clones, about three fifths seen once. Sequences were derived from PBMCs, sampled after nivolumab (anti-PD-1) treatment. These receptors were obtained from a person aged 35-80 years with oral cavity squamous cell carcinoma.

In this sample, this clone is medium-sized. The J gene is TRBJ1-6, the V gene TRBV9; 10 bases match TRBD1. Germline V gives CDR1 SGDLS, CDR2 YYNGEE. V lost 3 bases, J lost 7 bases, and 4 bases stayed unmatched. The CDR3 spans 15 residues. This CDR3 is CASSAGTGANSPLHF. CDR3 nucleotide sequence: TGTGCCAGCAGCGCCGGGACAGGGGCCAATTCACCCCTCCACTTT.

The rearrangement uses TRBV7-6 and TRBJ2-1; TRBD2 agrees at 10 bases. The CDR3 totals 16 residues. Germline CDR1 is SGHVS and CDR2 is FNYEAQ. With V trimmed by 5 bases and J by 3 bases, 7 bases remained unmatched. CDR3 bases: TGTGCCAGCAGCGTTTACGGGACTAGCGTCTACAATGAGCAGTTCTTC. The encoded protein is CASSVYGTSVYNEQFF.

A single count supports this clone. The CDR3 is CASSAFHGPEAFF. DNA for the CDR3: TGTGCCAGCAGCGCGTTCCACGGCCCTGAAGCTTTCTTT. V and J are TRBV28 and TRBJ1-1, with D unclear. The length of the CDR3 is 13 residues. CDR1 is MDHEN, CDR2 SYDVKM, per germline. V was pared by 6 bases and J by 6 bases, with 14 bases between.

The genes are TRBV7-2 and TRBJ1-2; the match to TRBD1 covers 8 bases. Per germline, CDR1 SGHTA and CDR2 FQGNSA. The J segment lost 4 bases and the V segment lost 2 bases, leaving 9 bases of the junction unmatched. This CDR3 has 16 residues. This chain's CDR3 is CASSLSEGQAAYGYTF. The CDR3 DNA sequence: TGTGCCAGCAGCTTAAGTGAGGGACAGGCTGCCTATGGCTACACCTTC.

This rearrangement joins TRBV30 to TRBJ1-1; D may be TRBD1 (5 bases). Trimming cost V 4 bases and J 0 bases, with 15 bases left between them. There are 15 residues in the CDR3. In germline, CDR1 is GTSNPN, CDR2 SVGIG (reference sequence). The DNA of the CDR3 is TGTGCCTGGACTTGGACACGACCCATGAACACTGAAGCTTTCTTT. Protein sequence: CAWTWTRPMNTEAFF.

This chain connects TRBV25-1 to TRBJ2-7, with TRBD1 matching over 10 bases. J gave up 1 base and V 4 bases, and 4 bases lay outside the gene matches. Germline V lookup: CDR1 MGHDK, CDR2 SYGVNS. The CDR3 spans 15 residues. CDR3 DNA: TGTGCCAGCAGTGCGGGACAGGGGAGGTCCTACGAGCAGTACTTC. Translation gives CASSAGQGRSYEQYF.

V gene TRBV21-1 combines with J gene TRBJ2-1; TRBD2, the table's D call, was not compared with the DNA. TRBV21-1 is assigned pseudogene status. The CDR3 is 16 amino acids. The chain's CDR3 is CASSKRVAGTYNEQFF. CDR3 nucleotides: TGTGCCAGCAGCAAGAGGGTAGCGGGAACTTACAATGAGCAGTTCTTC.

J is TRBJ2-7 and V is TRBV7-2; D not resolved. The germline V gene encodes CDR1 SGHTA and CDR2 FQGNSA. There are 13 residues in the CDR3. The germline V and J ends were trimmed by 0 bases and 4 bases, with 7 bases remaining between them. CDR3 loop: CASSLADAYEQYF. In nucleotides, the CDR3 is TGTGCCAGCAGCTTAGCGGACGCTTACGAGCAGTACTTC.

The rearrangement uses TRBV14 and TRBJ1-3; no definite D call. The germline gives CDR1 SGHDN, CDR2 FVKESK. The germline V and J ends were trimmed by 3 bases and 1 base, with 1 base remaining between them. The CDR3 sequence is 12 residues long. The CDR3: CASSQSGNTIYF. The CDR3 DNA sequence: TGTGCCAGCAGCCAGTCTGGAAACACCATATATTTT.

This clone was recorded only once. The gene calls are TRBV5-6 and TRBJ1-1, with 7 bases matching TRBD1. Germline lookup yields CDR1 SGHDT and CDR2 YYEEEE. There are 14 residues in the CDR3. The junction had 5 bases not matched to a gene; V was cut back by 2 bases and J by 4 bases. CDR3 sequence (DNA): TGTGCCAGCAGCTTCTCTTCAGGGGGCACTGAAGCTTTCTTT. This encodes CASSFSSGGTEAFF.

The chain couples TRBV5-1 to TRBJ2-1; D remains ambiguous. This CDR3 spans 15 amino acids. Trimming took 0 bases from V and 0 from J, leaving 7 bases between them. Germline CDR1 is SGHRS and CDR2 is YFSETQ. The CDR3: CASSLDLSSYNEQFF. DNA for the CDR3: TGCGCCAGCAGCTTGGACCTAAGCTCCTACAATGAGCAGTTCTTC.

The chain links TRBV2 to TRBJ2-1; perhaps TRBD2 as D (6 bases). The germline V and J ends were trimmed by 8 bases and 3 bases, with 14 bases remaining between them. The V gene's germline CDR1 is SNHLY and CDR2 FYNNEI. CDR3 size: 14 residues. This CDR3 reads CASCRDWNYNEQFF. The CDR3 nucleotides read TGTGCCAGCTGCCGGGACTGGAACTACAATGAGCAGTTCTTC.

This chain links TRBV6-6 with TRBJ2-3; D call uncertain. CDR1 is MNHNY and CDR2 is SVGAGI in the germline V gene (reference sequence). The CDR3 sequence is 13 residues long. The V gene lost 3 bases and the J gene lost 0 bases, with 4 bases spanning the gap. The CDR3 nucleotides are TGTGCCAGCAGTTATCTTAGCACAGATACGCAGTATTTT. Translating it yields CASSYLSTDTQYF.

This clone has just a few counts. V is TRBV5-1 and J is TRBJ2-7; 7 bases agree with TRBD1. This CDR3 is built from 14 residues. After removal of 4 bases from V and 2 bases from J, the junction contained 6 bases not matched to a gene. The germline gives CDR1 SGHRS, CDR2 YFSETQ. DNA of the CDR3: TGCGCCAGCAGCCGGACAGGAGACACCTACGAGCAGTACTTC. Translating gives CASSRTGDTYEQYF.

The sample holds a few counts of this clone. The J gene is TRBJ2-3, the V gene TRBV10-2; 7 bases align to TRBD2. Germline-derived CDR1 and CDR2 are WSHSY and SAAADI. The J segment lost 3 bases and the V segment lost 7 bases, leaving 4 bases of the junction unmatched. CDR3 length: 13 amino acids. The CDR3 protein is CASMGGSTDTQYF. CDR3 bases: TGCGCCAGCATGGGCGGGAGTACAGATACGCAGTATTTT.

This clone appeared a few times. The chain links TRBV5-4 to TRBJ1-6; tentatively, D is TRBD1 (5 bases). V dropped 2 bases and J dropped 6 bases, with 9 bases sitting between them. Germline V CDR1 and CDR2: SGHNT, YYREEE (reference sequence). CDR3 length: 14 residues. The CDR3 nucleotides read TGTGCCAGCAGCTTCGGGGGAGGTAATTCACCCCTCCACTTT. Translated: CASSFGGGNSPLHF.

V and J are TRBV18 and TRBJ1-5; D unresolved. Germline values: CDR1 KGHSH, CDR2 LQKENI. V was trimmed by 3 bases and J by 6 bases, leaving 12 bases between them. This CDR3 region has 14 residues. CDR3 nucleotides: TGTGCCAGCTCACCGCAGGCGTTAGGTCAGCCCCAGCATTTT. It codes for CASSPQALGQPQHF.

V and J are TRBV7-3 and TRBJ2-1; 10 bases agree with TRBD2. The J segment lost 0 bases and the V segment lost 4 bases, leaving 6 bases of the junction unmatched. The CDR3 length is 17 residues. Germline CDR1 is SGHTA and CDR2 is FQGTGA. CDR3 region: CASSSRTSGPSYNEQFF. DNA for the CDR3: TGTGCCAGCAGCTCAAGGACTAGCGGACCCTCCTACAATGAGCAGTTCTTC.

This chain joins TRBV11-1 and TRBJ2-1; no definite D call. The CDR3 spans 11 residues. The V end was cut by 6 bases, the J end by 8 bases, with 8 bases between. The V gene's germline CDR1 is SGHAT and CDR2 FQDESV (reference sequence). The CDR3 DNA follows: TGTGCCAGCAGTCAGTCAGATGAGCAGTTCTTC. Translated, it gives CASSQSDEQFF.

This chain connects TRBV7-6 to TRBJ1-5, with D maybe TRBD1 (5 bases). The CDR3 totals 17 residues. CDR1 is SGHVS, CDR2 FNYEAQ, per germline. Trimming stripped 1 base from V and 7 bases from J, with 20 bases between. In DNA form, the CDR3 reads TGTGCCAGCAGCTTAGAACCCGGGGCCGGGCGATTGCAGCCCCAGCATTTT. It specifies CASSLEPGAGRLQPQHF.

This chain links TRBV2 with TRBJ1-5; unclear D gene. The germline V and J ends were trimmed by 4 bases and 10 bases, with 8 bases remaining between them. The germline CDR1 and CDR2 sequences are SNHLY and FYNNEI. This CDR3 contains 11 residues. The DNA of the CDR3 is TGTGCCAGCAGTGCCACGGGACCCCAGCATTTT. Translating it yields CASSATGPQHF. The full variable domain, completed using reference TRBV2 and TRBJ1-5, is EPEVTQTPSHQVTQMGQEVILRCVPISNHLYFYWYRQILGQKVEFLVSFYNNEISEKSEIFDDQFSVERPDGSNFTLKIRSTKLEDSAMYFCASSATGPQHFGDGTRLSIL.

This chain connects TRBV19 to TRBJ2-2; 10 bases agree with TRBD1. The CDR3 is 14 amino acids. Looked up from germline, CDR1 is LNHDA and CDR2 is SQIVND (reference sequence). With 9 bases clipped from V and 4 bases from J, the junction kept 5 bases outside the gene matches. The CDR3 loop reads CASRQGASTGELFF. In DNA, the CDR3 is TGTGCCAGCCGACAGGGGGCGAGCACCGGGGAGCTGTTTTTT.

This clone was seen a handful of times. The V and J genes are TRBV19 and TRBJ1-6; 7 bases agree with TRBD1. The CDR3 length is 17 residues. Per the germline V gene, CDR1 is LNHDA and CDR2 is SQIVND (reference sequence). J gave up 4 bases and V 9 bases, and 15 bases lay outside the gene matches. CDR3 in amino acids: CASTSGGRQGYNSPLHF. As DNA, the CDR3 is TGTGCCAGCACATCTGGGGGGCGACAGGGTTATAATTCACCCCTCCACTTT.

The rearrangement uses TRBV5-1 and TRBJ2-3, with D possibly matching TRBD2 (5 bases). Trimming removed 0 bases from V and 2 bases from J, with 10 bases in between. CDR3 length: 15 residues. Germline V CDR1 and CDR2: SGHRS, YFSETQ. The DNA of the CDR3 is TGCGCCAGCAGCTTGGTGCAGCGGAACACAGATACGCAGTATTTT. This gives the protein CASSLVQRNTDTQYF.

The V call is TRBV4-1, the J call TRBJ2-2; the D gene is possibly TRBD2 (6 bases). V lost 3 bases and J lost 5, with 10 bases in between. Germline values: CDR1 MGHRA, CDR2 YSYEKL. The CDR3 loop spans 14 amino acids. The CDR3 is CASSQRLVTGELFF. The CDR3 DNA reads TGCGCCAGCAGCCAGCGACTAGTTACCGGGGAGCTGTTTTTT.

The rearrangement uses TRBV7-8 and TRBJ1-1, with D maybe TRBD1 (5 bases). Germline values: CDR1 SGHVS, CDR2 FQNEAQ. The CDR3 covers 13 residues. V was clipped by 6 bases and J by 2 bases, with 10 bases between them. The CDR3 reads CASRDNENTEAFF. The DNA of the CDR3 is TGTGCCAGCAGGGACAATGAAAACACTGAAGCTTTCTTT.

The V gene is TRBV19, the J gene TRBJ1-5, with D tentatively TRBD1 (5 bases). The CDR3 extends over 14 amino acids. V was cut by 6 bases and J by 3 bases, with 12 bases left in between. The germline CDR1 and CDR2 sequences are LNHDA and SQIVND (reference sequence). CDR3 region: CASRGRTDNQPQHF. The CDR3 coding sequence is TGTGCCAGTAGGGGGCGGACTGACAATCAGCCCCAGCATTTT.

This clone came up once. This chain links TRBV5-4 with TRBJ2-7; D ambiguous. V was trimmed by 2 bases and J by 2 bases, leaving 5 bases between them. Germline-derived CDR1 and CDR2 are SGHNT and YYREEE (reference sequence). The CDR3 consists of 12 residues. The CDR3 nucleotides are TGTGCCAGCAGCTTAAATCCCTACGAGCAGTACTTC. It encodes CASSLNPYEQYF.

The chain is built from TRBV30 and TRBJ1-2, with 8 bases identical to TRBD1. V shed 0 bases and J 6 bases; nucleotides not matched to a gene: 6. The germline CDR1 and CDR2 sequences are GTSNPN and SVGIG (reference sequence). The CDR3 contains 14 residues. CDR3 amino acids: CAWSVRQGANGYTF. CDR3 coding DNA: TGTGCCTGGAGTGTACGGCAGGGGGCAAATGGCTACACCTTC.